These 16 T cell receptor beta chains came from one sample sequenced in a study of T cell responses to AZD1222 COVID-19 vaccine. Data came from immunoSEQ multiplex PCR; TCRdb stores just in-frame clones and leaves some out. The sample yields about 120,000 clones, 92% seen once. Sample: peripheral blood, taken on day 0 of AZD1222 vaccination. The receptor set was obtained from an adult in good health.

The CDR3 spells CASSSDRGGVRNQPQHF. The CDR3 DNA reads TGTGCCAGCAGCTCCGACAGGGGAGGGGTTCGCAATCAGCCCCAGCATTTT. The chain recombines TRBV5-6 with TRBJ1-5; the match to TRBD1 covers 8 bases. Unmatched junction bases numbered 10, after V lost 3 bases and J lost 2 bases. Germline V gene data show CDR1 as SGHDT and CDR2 as YYEEEE. This CDR3 comprises 17 residues.

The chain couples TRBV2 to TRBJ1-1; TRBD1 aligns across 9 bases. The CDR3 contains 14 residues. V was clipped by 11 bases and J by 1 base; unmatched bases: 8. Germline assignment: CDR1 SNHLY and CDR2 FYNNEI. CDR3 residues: CACRDRVGNTEAFF. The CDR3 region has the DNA TGTGCCTGCCGGGACAGGGTGGGGAACACTGAAGCTTTCTTT.

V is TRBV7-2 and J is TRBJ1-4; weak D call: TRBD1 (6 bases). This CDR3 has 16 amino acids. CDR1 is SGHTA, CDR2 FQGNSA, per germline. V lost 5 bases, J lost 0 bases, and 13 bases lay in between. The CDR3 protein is CASSPETGSTNEKLFF. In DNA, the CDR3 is TGTGCCAGCAGCCCAGAGACAGGCTCAACTAATGAAAAACTGTTTTTT.

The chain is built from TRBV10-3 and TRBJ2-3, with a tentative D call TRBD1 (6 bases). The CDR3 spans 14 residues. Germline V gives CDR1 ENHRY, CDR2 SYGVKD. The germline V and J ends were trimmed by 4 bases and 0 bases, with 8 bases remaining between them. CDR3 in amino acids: CAISGTESTDTQYF. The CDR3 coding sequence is TGTGCCATCAGTGGGACAGAGAGCACAGATACGCAGTATTTT.

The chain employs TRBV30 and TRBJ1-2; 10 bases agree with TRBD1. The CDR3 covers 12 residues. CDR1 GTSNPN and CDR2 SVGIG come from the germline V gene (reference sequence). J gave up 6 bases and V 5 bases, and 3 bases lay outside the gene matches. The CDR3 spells CAWDRGPDGYTF. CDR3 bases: TGTGCCTGGGACAGGGGGCCCGATGGCTACACCTTC.

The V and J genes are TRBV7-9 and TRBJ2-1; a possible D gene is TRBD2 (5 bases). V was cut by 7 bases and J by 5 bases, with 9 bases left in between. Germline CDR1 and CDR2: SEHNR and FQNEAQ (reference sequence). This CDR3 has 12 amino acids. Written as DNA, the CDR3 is TGTGCCAGCACCCCCGGGAACAATGAGCAGTTCTTC. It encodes CASTPGNNEQFF.

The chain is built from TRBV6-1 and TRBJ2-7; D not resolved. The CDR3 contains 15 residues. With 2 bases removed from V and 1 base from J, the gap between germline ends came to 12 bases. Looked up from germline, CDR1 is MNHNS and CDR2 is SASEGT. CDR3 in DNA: TGTGCCAGCAGTGAAATTGAAGTCGGATCCTACGAGCAGTACTTC. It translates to CASSEIEVGSYEQYF.

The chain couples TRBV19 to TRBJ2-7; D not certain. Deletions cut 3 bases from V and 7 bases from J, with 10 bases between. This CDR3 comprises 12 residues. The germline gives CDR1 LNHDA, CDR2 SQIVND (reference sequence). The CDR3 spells CASSILNQEQYF. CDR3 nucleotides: TGTGCCAGTAGTATCCTAAATCAGGAGCAGTACTTC.

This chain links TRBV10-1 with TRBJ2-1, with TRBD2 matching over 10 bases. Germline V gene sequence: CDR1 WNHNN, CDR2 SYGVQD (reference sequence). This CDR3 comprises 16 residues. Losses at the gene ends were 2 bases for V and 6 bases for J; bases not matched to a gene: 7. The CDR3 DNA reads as TGCGCCAGCAGTGAGCGGGTAGCGGGAGGAGGCAATGAGCAGTTCTTC. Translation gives CASSERVAGGGNEQFF.

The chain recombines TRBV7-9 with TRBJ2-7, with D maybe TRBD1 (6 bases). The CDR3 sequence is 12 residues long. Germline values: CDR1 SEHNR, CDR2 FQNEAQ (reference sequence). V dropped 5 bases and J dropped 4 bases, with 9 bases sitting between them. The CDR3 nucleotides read TGTGCCAGCAGCGAACAGGGTTACGAGCAGTACTTC. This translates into CASSEQGYEQYF.

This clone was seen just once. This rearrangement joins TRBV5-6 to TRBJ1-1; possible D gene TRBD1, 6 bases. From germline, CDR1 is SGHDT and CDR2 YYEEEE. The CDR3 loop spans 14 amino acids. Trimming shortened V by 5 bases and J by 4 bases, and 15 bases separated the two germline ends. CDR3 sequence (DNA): TGTGCCAGCAGGCTCGACAGGATAAGCACTGAAGCTTTCTTT. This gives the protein CASRLDRISTEAFF.

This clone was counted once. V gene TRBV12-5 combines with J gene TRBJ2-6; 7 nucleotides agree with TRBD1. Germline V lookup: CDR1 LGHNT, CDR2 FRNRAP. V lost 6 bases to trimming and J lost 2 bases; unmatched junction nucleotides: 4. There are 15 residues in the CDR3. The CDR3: CASGRDRAGANVLTF. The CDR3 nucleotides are TGTGCTAGTGGCCGTGACAGGGCTGGGGCCAACGTCCTGACTTTC.

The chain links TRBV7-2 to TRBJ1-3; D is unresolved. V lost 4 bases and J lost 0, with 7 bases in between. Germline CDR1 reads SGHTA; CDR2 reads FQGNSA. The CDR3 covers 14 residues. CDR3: CASSSGSSGNTIYF. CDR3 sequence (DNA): TGTGCCAGCAGCTCGGGTAGCTCTGGAAACACCATATATTTT.

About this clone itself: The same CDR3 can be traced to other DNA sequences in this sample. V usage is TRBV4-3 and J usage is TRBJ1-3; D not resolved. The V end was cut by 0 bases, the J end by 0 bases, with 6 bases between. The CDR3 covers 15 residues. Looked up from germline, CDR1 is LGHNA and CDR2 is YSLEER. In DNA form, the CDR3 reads TGCGCCAGCAGCCAAGAACCCGTCTCTGGAAACACCATATATTTT. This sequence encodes CASSQEPVSGNTIYF.

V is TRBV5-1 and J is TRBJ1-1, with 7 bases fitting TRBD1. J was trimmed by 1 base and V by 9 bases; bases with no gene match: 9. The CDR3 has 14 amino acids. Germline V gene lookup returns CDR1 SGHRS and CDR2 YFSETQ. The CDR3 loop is CATGAGTENTEAFF. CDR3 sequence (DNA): TGCGCCACCGGGGCCGGGACAGAGAACACTGAAGCTTTCTTT. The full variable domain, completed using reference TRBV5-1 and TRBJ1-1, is KAGVTQTPRYLIKTRGQQVTLSCSPISGHRSVSWYQQTPGQGLQFLFEYFSETQRNKGNFPGRFSGRQFSNSRSEMNVSTLELGDSALYLCATGAGTENTEAFFGQGTRLTVV.

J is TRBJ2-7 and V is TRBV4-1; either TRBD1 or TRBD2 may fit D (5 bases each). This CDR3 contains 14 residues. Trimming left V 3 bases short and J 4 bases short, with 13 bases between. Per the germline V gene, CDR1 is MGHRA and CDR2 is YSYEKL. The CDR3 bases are TGCGCCAGCAGCCAGGAACAGGACTTGTACGAGCAGTACTTC. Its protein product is CASSQEQDLYEQYF.